Described below is a single TCR beta chain sequence and its context. Germline values: CDR1 MDHEN, CDR2 SYDVKM. There are 12 residues in the CDR3. J gave up 9 bases and V 10 bases, and 5 bases lay outside the gene matches. This sample is drawn from a study of blood T cell repertoires in COVID-19. Authors' data handling: Estimated nucleated cell counts came from reference gene primer amplification. Produced via immunoSEQ multiplex PCR; TCRdb's table is partial and in-frame only. The DNA gave D and trimming, while V, J and clone size come from that table. The top ten hold around 9.9% of the sample, which has some 140,000 clones, approximately 80% seen once.

This TCR was recovered from a man between 60 and 70 years old who had recovered from COVID-19. The chain carries TRBV28 and TRBJ1-6; 8 bases are shared with TRBD1. The material sequenced was peripheral blood. The DNA for the CDR3 is TGTGCCAACGGACAGGGAGGTTCACCCCTCCACTTT. This translates into CANGQGGSPLHF.